This is a list of T cell receptor beta chains from one sample in a study of shared clonotypes between healthy human individuals. Sequencing used immunoSEQ multiplex PCR; TCRdb keeps in-frame clones, though not all of them. The repertoire holds roughly 1,600,000 clones, with 98% as singletons. What was sequenced was naive CD4+ T cells sorted from blood. The receptors come from a man aged 25-45 years in good health. The CDR3 runs from the conserved cysteine through the conserved F or W. The order of the fields is CDR3 protein, CDR3 DNA, D gene, V gene, clone size, J gene. The D gene is left open where the match is weak. Some rows mark clone size as missing; the rest say once, few, many or name a class of expanded clone.

CDR3aa: CASSDSAHSYNEQFF
CDR3nt: TGTGCCAGCAGCGATAGCGCCCATTCCTACAATGAGCAGTTCTTC
d_gene: NA
v_gene: TRBV9
abundance: NA
j_gene: TRBJ2-1

CDR3aa: CASSLRADSYEQYF
CDR3nt: TGTGCCAGCAGCTTAAGGGCCGACTCCTACGAGCAGTACTTC
d_gene: NA
v_gene: TRBV7-2
abundance: NA
j_gene: TRBJ2-7

CDR3aa: CASSFWGQAQPQHF
CDR3nt: TGTGCCAGCAGTTTTTGGGGGCAGGCTCAGCCCCAGCATTTT
d_gene: NA
v_gene: TRBV6-1
abundance: NA
j_gene: TRBJ1-5

CDR3aa: CASSFSVTGELFF
CDR3nt: TGTGCCAGCAGCTTTAGTGTGACCGGGGAGCTGTTTTTT
d_gene: NA
v_gene: TRBV7-2
abundance: NA
j_gene: TRBJ2-2

CDR3aa: CASSPTGGSGYTF
CDR3nt: TGTGCCAGCAGCCCCACCGGGGGATCTGGCTACACCTTC
d_gene: NA
v_gene: TRBV5-6
abundance: NA
j_gene: TRBJ1-2

CDR3aa: CASSFGHQETQYF
CDR3nt: TGTGCCAGCAGCTTCGGACACCAAGAGACCCAGTACTTC
d_gene: NA
v_gene: TRBV11-2
abundance: NA
j_gene: TRBJ2-5

CDR3aa: CSVEEVKAVSYEQYF
CDR3nt: TGCAGCGTTGAAGAAGTAAAAGCGGTCTCCTACGAGCAGTACTTC
d_gene: NA
v_gene: TRBV29-1
abundance: once
j_gene: TRBJ2-7

CDR3aa: CASSISGRDTQYF
CDR3nt: TGTGCCAGTAGTATAAGCGGGAGAGATACGCAGTATTTT
d_gene: TRBD2
v_gene: TRBV19
abundance: NA
j_gene: TRBJ2-3

CDR3aa: CASSLLGPWAPQHF
CDR3nt: TGTGCCAGCAGTTTATTGGGACCGTGGGCGCCCCAGCATTTT
d_gene: NA
v_gene: TRBV28
abundance: NA
j_gene: TRBJ1-5

CDR3aa: CASRSGGALLEQFF
CDR3nt: TGTGCCAGCAGGTCAGGGGGCGCTTTACTTGAGCAGTTCTTC
d_gene: TRBD1
v_gene: TRBV2
abundance: NA
j_gene: TRBJ2-1

CDR3aa: CASSPGVGETQYF
CDR3nt: TGTGCCAGCTCACCAGGGGTTGGCGAGACCCAGTACTTC
d_gene: NA
v_gene: TRBV18
abundance: NA
j_gene: TRBJ2-5

CDR3aa: CASSSAALNSRSNQPQHF
CDR3nt: TGTGCCAGCAGTTCTGCCGCCCTTAATAGTCGGAGCAATCAGCCCCAGCATTTT
d_gene: NA
v_gene: TRBV27
abundance: NA
j_gene: TRBJ1-5

CDR3aa: CASSFGETTEAFF
CDR3nt: TGTGCCAGCAGCTTCGGGGAGACGACTGAAGCTTTCTTT
d_gene: NA
v_gene: TRBV7-3
abundance: NA
j_gene: TRBJ1-1

CDR3aa: CATSRVPGNTIYF
CDR3nt: TGTGCCACCAGCAGAGTCCCCGGGAACACCATATATTTT
d_gene: NA
v_gene: TRBV15
abundance: NA
j_gene: TRBJ1-3

CDR3aa: CASSDPYGEQYF
CDR3nt: TGCGCCAGCAGTGATCCTTATGGCGAGCAGTACTTC
d_gene: NA
v_gene: TRBV10-2
abundance: NA
j_gene: TRBJ2-7

CDR3aa: CASSLARAPGELFF
CDR3nt: TGTGCCAGCAGCTTAGCTAGGGCCCCCGGGGAGCTGTTTTTT
d_gene: NA
v_gene: TRBV11-2
abundance: NA
j_gene: TRBJ2-2

CDR3aa: CASSAHSYEQYF
CDR3nt: TGTGCCAGCAGCGCCCACTCCTACGAGCAGTACTTC
d_gene: NA
v_gene: TRBV13
abundance: NA
j_gene: TRBJ2-7

CDR3aa: CASSWGQGKSEQYF
CDR3nt: TGTGCCAGCAGCTGGGGACAGGGTAAAAGCGAGCAGTACTTC
d_gene: TRBD1
v_gene: TRBV11-2
abundance: NA
j_gene: TRBJ2-7

CDR3aa: CAKARGDRVFRYEQYF
CDR3nt: TGTGCCAAAGCCCGGGGAGACAGGGTTTTTCGTTACGAGCAGTACTTC
d_gene: NA
v_gene: TRBV21-1
abundance: NA
j_gene: TRBJ2-7

CDR3aa: CASSISGPGWGNEQFF
CDR3nt: TGTGCCAGTAGTATCTCAGGGCCAGGGTGGGGAAATGAGCAGTTCTTC
d_gene: NA
v_gene: TRBV19
abundance: NA
j_gene: TRBJ2-1

CDR3aa: CASSSPGQGYEKLFF
CDR3nt: TGTGCCAGCAGTTCACCGGGACAGGGTTACGAAAAACTGTTTTTT
d_gene: TRBD1
v_gene: TRBV28
abundance: NA
j_gene: TRBJ1-4

CDR3aa: CASSMTIPGYEQYF
CDR3nt: TGCGCCAGCAGCATGACTATCCCGGGCTACGAGCAGTACTTC
d_gene: NA
v_gene: TRBV5-1
abundance: NA
j_gene: TRBJ2-7

CDR3aa: CASSIGLTSREQYF
CDR3nt: TGTGCCAGTAGTATAGGCCTAACCTCCCGCGAGCAGTACTTC
d_gene: NA
v_gene: TRBV19
abundance: NA
j_gene: TRBJ2-7

CDR3aa: CASSLWDFANEQFF
CDR3nt: TGCGCCAGCAGCTTGTGGGACTTCGCAAATGAGCAGTTCTTC
d_gene: NA
v_gene: TRBV5-1
abundance: NA
j_gene: TRBJ2-1

CDR3aa: CASSSGGEPQHF
CDR3nt: TGTGCCAGTAGCTCTGGAGGGGAGCCCCAGCATTTT
d_gene: NA
v_gene: TRBV19
abundance: NA
j_gene: TRBJ1-5

CDR3aa: CASSMGGVGEQYF
CDR3nt: TGTGCCAGCAGTATGGGGGGAGTTGGCGAGCAGTACTTC
d_gene: NA
v_gene: TRBV6-5
abundance: NA
j_gene: TRBJ2-7

CDR3aa: CASSLFPGIRDRANGELFF
CDR3nt: TGTGCCAGCAGTTTATTCCCGGGGATCCGAGACAGGGCCAACGGGGAGCTGTTTTTT
d_gene: TRBD1
v_gene: TRBV28
abundance: NA
j_gene: TRBJ2-2

CDR3aa: CASSPGLAATDTQYF
CDR3nt: TGTGCCAGCTCACCAGGACTAGCGGCCACAGATACGCAGTATTTT
d_gene: TRBD2
v_gene: TRBV18
abundance: NA
j_gene: TRBJ2-3

CDR3aa: CASSWTGDYEQYF
CDR3nt: TGTGCCAGCAGTTGGACAGGGGACTACGAGCAGTACTTC
d_gene: TRBD1
v_gene: TRBV5-5
abundance: NA
j_gene: TRBJ2-7

CDR3aa: CASSLARFINYGYTF
CDR3nt: TGTGCCAGCAGCTTAGCCCGATTCATAAACTATGGCTACACCTTC
d_gene: NA
v_gene: TRBV7-2
abundance: NA
j_gene: TRBJ1-2

CDR3aa: CASSHSEQYF
CDR3nt: TGCGCCAGCAGTCATAGCGAGCAGTACTTC
d_gene: NA
v_gene: TRBV23-1
abundance: NA
j_gene: TRBJ2-7

CDR3aa: CASSTGPGAGELFF
CDR3nt: TGTGCCAGCAGCACCGGACCCGGGGCCGGGGAGCTGTTTTTT
d_gene: NA
v_gene: TRBV7-3
abundance: NA
j_gene: TRBJ2-2

CDR3aa: CASRGTKFIYEQYF
CDR3nt: TGTGCCAGTAGGGGGACTAAATTCATCTACGAGCAGTACTTC
d_gene: TRBD2
v_gene: TRBV19
abundance: once
j_gene: TRBJ2-7

CDR3aa: CASSPVTGGTPHNQPQHF
CDR3nt: TGCGCCAGCAGCCCGGTAACAGGGGGGACTCCCCACAATCAGCCCCAGCATTTT
d_gene: TRBD1
v_gene: TRBV5-1
abundance: NA
j_gene: TRBJ1-5

CDR3aa: CASSLSGPSYNEQFF
CDR3nt: TGTGCCAGCAGTTTGAGCGGGCCGTCCTACAATGAGCAGTTCTTC
d_gene: NA
v_gene: TRBV6-5
abundance: NA
j_gene: TRBJ2-1

CDR3aa: CASSRTPQGSSYEQYF
CDR3nt: TGTGCCAGCAGCCGGACCCCACAGGGATCCTCCTACGAGCAGTACTTC
d_gene: NA
v_gene: TRBV4-2
abundance: NA
j_gene: TRBJ2-7